This TCR beta chain derives from a study of radiotherapy plus CTLA-4 blockade in lung cancer. Worth noting for this clone: Antigen specificity is unknown.

The repertoire was sequenced with immunoSEQ multiplex PCR; TCRdb's copy has only in-frame clones and lacks some. Here the sample spans about 51,000 clones, about 76% being singletons. Losses at the gene ends were 4 bases for V and 1 base for J; bases not matched to a gene: 5. The CDR3 is 15 residues long. The germline V gene encodes CDR1 SEHNR and CDR2 FQNEAQ (reference sequence). CTLA-4 blockade with ipilimumab, together with focal radiation, was given to patients with chemo-refractory metastatic non-small-cell lung cancer. Broader study findings: After treatment with radiotherapy plus ipilimumab, TCR clones that came from the tumor expanded in blood.

The sample was peripheral blood, taken from a patient treated with radiotherapy plus ipilimumab. The rearrangement joins TRBV7-9 to TRBJ2-7; 9 bases fit TRBD1. This sequence was found in a human donor with non-small cell lung cancer whose response to radiotherapy plus ipilimumab could not be evaluated. CDR3 loop: CASSSRGTGSYEQYF. The CDR3 DNA follows: TGTGCCAGCAGCTCTCGAGGGACAGGGTCCTACGAGCAGTACTTC. Full variable domain (rest looked up from reference TRBV7-9 and TRBJ2-7): DTGVSQNPRHKITKRGQNVTFRCDPISEHNRLYWYRQTLGQGPEFLTYFQNEAQLEKSRLLSDRFSAERPKGSFSTLEIQRTEQGDSAMYLCASSSRGTGSYEQYFGPGTRLTVT.